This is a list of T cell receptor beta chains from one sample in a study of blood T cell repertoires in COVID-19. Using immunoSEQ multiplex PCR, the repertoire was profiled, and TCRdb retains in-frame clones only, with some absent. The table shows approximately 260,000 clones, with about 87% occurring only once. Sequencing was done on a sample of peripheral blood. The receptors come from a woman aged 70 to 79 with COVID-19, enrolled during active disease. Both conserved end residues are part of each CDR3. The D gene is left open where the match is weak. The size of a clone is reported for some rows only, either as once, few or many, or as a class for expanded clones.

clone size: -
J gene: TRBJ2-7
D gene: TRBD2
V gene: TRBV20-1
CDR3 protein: CSAATSGEQYF
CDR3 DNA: TGCAGTGCTGCGACTAGCGGGGAACAGTACTTC

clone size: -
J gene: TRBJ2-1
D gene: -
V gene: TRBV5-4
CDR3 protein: CASSVESGSYNEQFF
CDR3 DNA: TGTGCCAGCAGCGTCGAAAGCGGATCCTACAATGAGCAGTTCTTC

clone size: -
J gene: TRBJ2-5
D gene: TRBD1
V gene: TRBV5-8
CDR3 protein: CASSGTEHLKGTQYF
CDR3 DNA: TGTGCCAGCAGCGGGACAGAGCACCTTAAAGGGACCCAGTACTTC

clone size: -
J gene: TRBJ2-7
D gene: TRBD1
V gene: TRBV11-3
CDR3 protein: CASSQDRGPYEQYF
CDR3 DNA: TGTGCCAGCAGCCAGGACAGGGGCCCCTACGAGCAGTACTTC

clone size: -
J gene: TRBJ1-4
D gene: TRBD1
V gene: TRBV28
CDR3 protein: CASSLTGTDNEKLFF
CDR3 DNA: TGTGCCAGCAGCTTGACCGGGACAGATAATGAAAAACTGTTTTTT

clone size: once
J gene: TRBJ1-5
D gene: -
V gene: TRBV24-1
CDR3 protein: CATSLSGDNQPQHF
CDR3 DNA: TGTGCCACCAGTCTATCGGGGGACAATCAGCCCCAGCATTTT

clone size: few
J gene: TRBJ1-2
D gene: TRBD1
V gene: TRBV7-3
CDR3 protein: CASSFFPGQGYDGYTF
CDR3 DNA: TGTGCCAGCAGCTTCTTTCCCGGACAGGGGTACGATGGCTACACCTTC

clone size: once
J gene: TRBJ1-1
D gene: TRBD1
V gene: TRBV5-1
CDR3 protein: CASSLGAGGDAEAFF
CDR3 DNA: TGCGCCAGCAGCTTGGGAGCAGGGGGCGATGCTGAAGCTTTCTTT

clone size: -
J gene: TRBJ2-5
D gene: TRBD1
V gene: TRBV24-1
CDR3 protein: CATSDLGQGQETQYF
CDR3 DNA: TGTGCCACCAGTGATTTGGGACAGGGACAAGAGACCCAGTACTTC

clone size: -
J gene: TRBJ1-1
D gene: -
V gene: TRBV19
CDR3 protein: CASTTRQSMNTEAFF
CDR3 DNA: TGTGCCAGTACCACTCGACAGAGCATGAACACTGAAGCTTTCTTT

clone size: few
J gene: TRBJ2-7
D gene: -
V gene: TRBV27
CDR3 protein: CASSLSLGYEQYF
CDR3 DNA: TGTGCCAGCAGTTTATCGCTCGGCTACGAGCAGTACTTC

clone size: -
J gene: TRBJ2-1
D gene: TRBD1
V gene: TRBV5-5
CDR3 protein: CASSLVMLGQGQFF
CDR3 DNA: TGTGCCAGCAGCTTGGTGATGTTGGGACAGGGCCAGTTCTTC

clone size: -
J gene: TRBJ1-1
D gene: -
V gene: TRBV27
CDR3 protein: CASRRAGDTEAFF
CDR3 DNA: TGTGCCAGCAGGCGTGCGGGGGACACTGAAGCTTTCTTT

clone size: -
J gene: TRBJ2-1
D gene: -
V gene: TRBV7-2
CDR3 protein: CASSFWGSSYNEQFF
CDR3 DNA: TGTGCCAGCAGCTTCTGGGGCAGCTCCTACAATGAGCAGTTCTTC

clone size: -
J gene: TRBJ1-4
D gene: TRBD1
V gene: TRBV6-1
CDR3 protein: CASSEADRPNEKLFF
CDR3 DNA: TGTGCCAGCAGTGAAGCGGACAGGCCAAATGAAAAACTGTTTTTT

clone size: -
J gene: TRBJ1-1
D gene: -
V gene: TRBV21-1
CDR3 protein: CASLHEECEGAWDTEAFF
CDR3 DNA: TGTGCCAGCCTACACGAGGAGTGCGAGGGGGCGTGGGACACTGAAGCTTTCTTT

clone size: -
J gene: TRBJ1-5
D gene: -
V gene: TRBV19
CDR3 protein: CASSMRHQPQHF
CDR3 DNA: TGTGCCAGTAGTATGAGGCATCAGCCCCAGCATTTT

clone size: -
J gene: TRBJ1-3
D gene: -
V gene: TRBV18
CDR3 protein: CASSPWSRLSGNTIYF
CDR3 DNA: TGTGCCAGCTCACCATGGAGCCGACTCTCTGGAAACACCATATATTTT

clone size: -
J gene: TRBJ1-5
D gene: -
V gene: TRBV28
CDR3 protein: CASIRPGGQPQHF
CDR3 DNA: TGTGCCAGCATCAGACCGGGAGGGCAGCCCCAGCATTTT

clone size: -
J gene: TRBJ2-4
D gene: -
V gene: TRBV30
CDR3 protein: CAWSVLRAKNIQYF
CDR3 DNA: TGTGCCTGGAGTGTACTTAGAGCCAAAAACATTCAGTACTTC

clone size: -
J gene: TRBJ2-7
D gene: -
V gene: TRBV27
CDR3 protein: CASSSSSYEQYF
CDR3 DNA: TGTGCCAGCAGTTCGAGCTCCTACGAGCAGTACTTC

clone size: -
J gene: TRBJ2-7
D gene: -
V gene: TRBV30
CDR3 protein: CAWSPLRESYEQYF
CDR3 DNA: TGTGCCTGGAGCCCGCTCCGGGAGAGCTACGAGCAGTACTTC

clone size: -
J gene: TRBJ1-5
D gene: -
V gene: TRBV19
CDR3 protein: CASRGQSNQPQHF
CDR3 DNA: TGTGCCAGCCGCGGACAGAGCAATCAGCCCCAGCATTTT

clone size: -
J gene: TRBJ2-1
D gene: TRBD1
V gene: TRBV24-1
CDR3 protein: CAPAMDRGADNEQFF
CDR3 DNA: TGTGCCCCAGCTATGGACAGGGGGGCGGACAATGAGCAGTTCTTC

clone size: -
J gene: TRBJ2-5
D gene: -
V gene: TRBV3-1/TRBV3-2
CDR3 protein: CASSPRVGATQYF
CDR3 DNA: TGTGCCAGCAGCCCTAGAGTAGGAGCGACCCAGTACTTC

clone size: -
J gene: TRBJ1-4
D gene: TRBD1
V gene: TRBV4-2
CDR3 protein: CASSRDRGSNEKLFF
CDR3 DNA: TGTGCCAGCAGCCGAGACAGGGGGAGCAATGAAAAACTGTTTTTT

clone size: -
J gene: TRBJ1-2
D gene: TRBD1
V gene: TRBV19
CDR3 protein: CASTDRDYGYTF
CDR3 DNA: TGTGCCAGTACCGACAGGGACTATGGCTACACCTTC

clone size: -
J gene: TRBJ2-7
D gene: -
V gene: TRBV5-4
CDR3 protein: CASSRLVSDEQYF
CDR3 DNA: TGTGCCAGCTCACGACTAGTATCTGACGAGCAGTACTTC

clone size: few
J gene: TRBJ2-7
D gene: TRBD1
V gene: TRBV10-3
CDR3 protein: CAISETQGAYEQYF
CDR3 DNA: TGTGCCATCAGTGAGACACAGGGGGCCTACGAGCAGTACTTC

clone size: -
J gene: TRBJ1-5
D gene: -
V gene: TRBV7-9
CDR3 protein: CASSLGTGMDQPQHF
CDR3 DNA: TGTGCCAGCAGCTTAGGGACGGGGATGGATCAGCCCCAGCATTTT

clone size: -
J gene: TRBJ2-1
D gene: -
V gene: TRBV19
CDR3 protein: CASSTRGPGRYNEQFF
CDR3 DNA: TGTGCCAGTAGTACTCGGGGCCCGGGGAGGTACAATGAGCAGTTCTTC

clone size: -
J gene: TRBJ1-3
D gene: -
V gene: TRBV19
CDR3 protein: CASSTGRGTSGNTIYF
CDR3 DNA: TGTGCCAGTAGTACGGGACGCGGGACCTCTGGAAACACCATATATTTT

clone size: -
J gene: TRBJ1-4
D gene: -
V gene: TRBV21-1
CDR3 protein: CASSKVVGGDNEKLFF
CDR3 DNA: TGTGCCAGCAGCAAAGTAGTAGGAGGAGATAATGAAAAACTGTTTTTT

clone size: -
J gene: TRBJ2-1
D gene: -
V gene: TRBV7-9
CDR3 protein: CASSPSGAGAGNEQFF
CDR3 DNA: TGTGCCAGCAGCCCCTCGGGGGCGGGGGCGGGAAATGAGCAGTTCTTC

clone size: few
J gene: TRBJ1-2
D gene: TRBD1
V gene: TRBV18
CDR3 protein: CASSPEGLDRVDGYTF
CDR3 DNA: TGTGCCAGCTCACCGGAAGGGCTAGACAGGGTCGATGGCTACACCTTC

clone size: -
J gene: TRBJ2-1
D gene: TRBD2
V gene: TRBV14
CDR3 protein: CASSPKIGFNSGRVEQFF
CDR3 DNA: TGTGCCAGCAGCCCCAAAATAGGGTTTAATAGCGGGAGGGTCGAGCAGTTCTTC